The T cell receptor beta chain described here comes from a study of blood T cell repertoires in COVID-19. Measured with immunoSEQ multiplex PCR; TCRdb has only the in-frame clones, and not every one. This table holds roughly 130,000 clones, approximately 81% found once. Deletions cut 0 bases from V and 8 bases from J, with 17 bases between. Germline CDR1 SGHRS, CDR2 YFSETQ. The CDR3 has 15 amino acids. Sequences were obtained from peripheral blood. The receptor was derived from a woman under 40 who had recovered from COVID-19. The chain joins TRBV5-1 to TRBJ1-2, with D possibly being TRBD1 (6 bases). The CDR3 coding sequence is TGCGCCAGCAGCTTGGATGGGACATCCGGAGAGGGCTACACCTTC. It codes for CASSLDGTSGEGYTF.